This T cell receptor beta chain appears in the sequencing data of a study of a mutant IDH1 vaccine in newly diagnosed glioma. Whole-study context: Patients under treatment included around 60% males and about 38% females and had a mean age of approximately 44 years. Receipt of radiotherapy, temozolomide, or both preceded the study, and most received both. In the visit schedule, V12 fell in week 35, while V13 fell in week 47.

Generated by immunoSEQ multiplex PCR, the TCRdb table keeps only in-frame clones and is missing some. Among more than 10,000 clones listed, around 76% were seen once. This sample's time point: week 47, end of study. The vaccine gave 300 ug of a 20-mer mutant IDH1 peptide subcutaneously per dose. Notes on this clone: Antigen specificity is unknown.

Study observations and caveats: No link was apparently found between pseudoprogression and changes in top peripheral T cell clonotypes.

Germline V CDR1 and CDR2: LGHNA, YSLEER. The CDR3 totals 14 residues. The germline V and J ends were trimmed by 3 bases and 5 bases, with 13 bases remaining between them. The source of this sequence is a woman between 40 and 55 years old with glioma. The chain couples TRBV4-3 to TRBJ1-2, with D possibly TRBD1 on 5 matching bases. Sequencing used PBMCs, obtained from a glioma patient whose treatment included an IDH1 peptide vaccine. In DNA, the CDR3 is TGCGCCAGCAGCCAGAGGCAGGGACGATATGGCTACACCTTC. This gives the protein CASSQRQGRYGYTF.